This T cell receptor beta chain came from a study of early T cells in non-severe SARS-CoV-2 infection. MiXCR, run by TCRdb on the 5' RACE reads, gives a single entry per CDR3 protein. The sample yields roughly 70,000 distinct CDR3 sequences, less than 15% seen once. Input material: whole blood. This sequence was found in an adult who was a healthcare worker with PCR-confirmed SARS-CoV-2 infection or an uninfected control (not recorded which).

The CDR3: CASSPGGVQFF. The CDR3, as DNA: TGTGCCAGCAGTCCAGGGGGCGTCCAGTTCTTC. The chain has TRBV28 and TRBJ2-1, with 8 bases fitting TRBD1. CDR3 length: 11 residues. V lost 5 bases, J lost 13 bases, and 4 bases stayed unmatched. Germline V gives CDR1 MDHEN, CDR2 SYDVKM.